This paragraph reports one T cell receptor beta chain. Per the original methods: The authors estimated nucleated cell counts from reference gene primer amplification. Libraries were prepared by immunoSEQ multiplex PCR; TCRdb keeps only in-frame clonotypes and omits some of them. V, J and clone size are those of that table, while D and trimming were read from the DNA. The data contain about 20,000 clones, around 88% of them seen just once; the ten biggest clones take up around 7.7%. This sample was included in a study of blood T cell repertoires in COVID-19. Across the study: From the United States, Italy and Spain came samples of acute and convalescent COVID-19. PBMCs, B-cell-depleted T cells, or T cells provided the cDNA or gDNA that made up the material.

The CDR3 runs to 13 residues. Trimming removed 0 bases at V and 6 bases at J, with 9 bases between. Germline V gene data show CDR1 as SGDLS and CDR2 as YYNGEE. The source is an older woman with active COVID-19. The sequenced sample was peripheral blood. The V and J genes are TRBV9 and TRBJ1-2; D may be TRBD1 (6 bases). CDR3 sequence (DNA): TGTGCCAGCAGCGTAGAAGACAGGAATGGCTACACCTTC. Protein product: CASSVEDRNGYTF.